This TCR beta chain was sequenced in a study of OX40 agonist ivuxolimab in advanced cancers. A note on the overall study: Ivuxolimab, which targeted the costimulatory receptor OX40 (CD134), was an agonistic, fully human IgG2 monoclonal antibody. Intravenous ivuxolimab was administered to patients every 2 weeks at six dose levels: 0.01, 0.1, 0.3, 1.5, 3 and 10 mg/kg. Of the approximately 50 dose-escalation patients, hepatocellular carcinoma was present in approximately 20, melanoma in roughly 15, renal cell carcinoma in 9 and head and neck cancer in 9. In the dose-escalation cohort, 82.7% of patients were male, and the mean age was approximately 55 years, with a range of about 20 to 79. The paper covers the monotherapy dose-escalation part of the phase I ivuxolimab trial, which included N of about 56 patients. Prior anti-PD-1, anti-PD-L1 or anti-CTLA-4 therapy was permitted, and about two fifths of dose-escalation patients had received checkpoint inhibitors. The point of sequencing TCRbeta in the periphery was to test whether ivuxolimab changed TCR sequence diversity and drove clonal T-cell expansion. Partial responses occurred in three dose-escalation patients: two with cutaneous melanoma and one with hepatocellular carcinoma. Results and caveats for the whole study, not just this receptor: After ivuxolimab, CD8+ T cells had more expanded clones than CD4+ T cells on average. Which antigens the clonally expanded peripheral T cells were specific for was not determined. At doses from 0.1 to 3.0 mg/kg, clonal expansion was seen in both CD4+ and CD8+ blood T cells between baseline and week 6. In partial responders in the 0.1-3.0 mg/kg groups, normalized peripheral clonal expansion was found to be among the lowest, especially among CD8+ T cells. Low levels of normalized T-cell clonal expansion were also seen in some patients who did not respond.

In the case of this clone: Its target antigen remains unknown. At one end the junction does not follow the germline gene, possibly because of a read error.

The trial excluded patients who had a history of autoimmune disease or were on systemic immunosuppression. In every dose cohort, peripheral blood was drawn for TCR sequencing at baseline, cycle 4 day 1, and cycle 7 day 1. Samples came from an open-label, multicenter, first-in-human phase I dose-escalation trial of ivuxolimab. Adults with locally advanced or metastatic head and neck squamous cell, hepatocellular, melanoma or renal cell carcinoma were enrolled in the trial. Before TCR sequencing, CD4+ and CD8+ T cells were separately sorted from peripheral blood. CDR1 and CDR2 were assigned from the germline V gene (reference sequence) as SSHAT and FNYEAQ. Taken from cysteine to phenylalanine, the CDR3 has 13 residues. Only the CDR3 DNA stays, 39 bases, in frame from base 1. Genomic DNA was extracted from sorted cells for sequencing of the TCRbeta CDR3 region. TCRbeta CDR3 regions were sequenced using the immunoSEQ Assay. In its TCRdb copy, this immuneACCESS table keeps in-frame sequences only and misses some clones. Where compared with another copy, unresolved V genes explain less than half of these, and the others have no known cause. Recorded for this sample are under 50,000 clones; 75% to 90% of them occurred a single time. 5.1% of the sample goes to the ten largest clones.

The receptor chain draws on TRBV7-7 and TRBJ2-5, with TRBD2 perhaps the D gene, on 5 matching bases. The sequence was obtained from an adult with an advanced solid tumor such as melanoma, head and neck, liver or kidney cancer. This specimen consisted of CD4+ or CD8+ T cells sorted from blood, obtained in a trial of the OX40 agonist ivuxolimab. The CDR3 sequence is CASSFSLSGTQYF. The sequenced DNA is TGTGCTAGCAGCTTTTCCCTCTCGGGAACCCAGTACTTC.